One TCR beta chain is described in this entry. The sample originates from a study of CD8 T cells in Susac syndrome. This CDR3 contains 12 residues. Germline V lookup: CDR1 SQVTM, CDR2 ANQGSEA. V lost 6 bases and J lost 6, with 11 bases in between. The authors reverse transcribed about 0.5 to 1 ug RNA with random hexamers. A multiplex approach, immunoSEQ multiplex PCR, amplified TCR beta CDR3 across 54 Vbeta and 13 Jbeta. Using its own MiXCR run on the immunoSEQ multiplex PCR reads, TCRdb lists one record per CDR3 protein. The data hold 150,000 to 200,000 distinct CDR3 sequences, with around 96% observed a single time. It was treatment-naive patients with stable or active relapsing-remitting disease who made up the multiple sclerosis controls.

This rearrangement joins TRBV29-1 to TRBJ2-2; weak D call: TRBD2 (6 bases). This sequence was found in a human donor with multiple sclerosis. Sequenced sample: CD8+ T cells from PBMCs. The CDR3 nucleotides read TGCAGCGTCCTAGCGATGGCCGGGGAGCTGTTTTTT. Protein product: CSVLAMAGELFF.